This TCR beta chain was recorded in a study of cytomegalovirus exposure and HLA in healthy donors. Notes on the study in general: Some V segments could not be told apart, so they were left out, TRBV6-2 and TRBV6-3 among them. No immune exposure information besides CMV serostatus was available.

The PCR was carried out with 60 Vbeta primers and 13 Jbeta primers. Profiling relied on immunoSEQ multiplex PCR, and the TCRdb table lists in-frame clones only, not all of them. The sample records about 120,000 clones, approximately 84% being singletons. Worth noting for this clone: The antigen is not known.

CDR1 SGHDT and CDR2 YYEEEE come from the germline V gene. With 2 bases clipped from V and 2 bases from J, the junction kept 1 base outside the gene matches. The CDR3 sequence is 16 residues long. The receptor comes from a man aged 18 to 29 in good health and CMV-seropositive. Specimen: PBMCs. J is TRBJ2-7 and V is TRBV5-6; 16 bases fit TRBD2. The CDR3 DNA reads as TGTGCCAGCAGCTTCGGGACTAGCGGGGGGGCCTACGAGCAGTACTTC. Protein product: CASSFGTSGGAYEQYF. The variable domain in full, completed from reference TRBV5-6 and TRBJ2-7, reads DAGVTQSPTHLIKTRGQQVTLRCSPKSGHDTVSWYQQALGQGPQFIFQYYEEEERQRGNFPDRFSGHQFPNYSSELNVNALLLGDSALYLCASSFGTSGGAYEQYFGPGTRLTVT.